A selection of T cell receptor beta chains follows, all from one sample in a study of human T cells and chemical hapten exposure. Each CDR3 protein is one row after TCRdb ran MiXCR on the RACE reads. Here the sample spans about 120,000 distinct CDR3 sequences, approximately 13% being singletons. Specimen: whole blood, collected in connection with sensitization to the hapten diphenylcyclopropenone (DPC). These TCRs come from a woman under 30 with alopecia areata. Some clones in this sample may be carry-over from other donors' samples. Each CDR3 is given without its conserved first and last residue.

J gene | CDR3 length | V gene | CDR3 protein
TRBJ2-7 | 12 | TRBV28 | ASSLNRNSREQY
TRBJ1-2 | 12 | TRBV3-1 | ASSHGGRDYGYT
TRBJ1-4 | 12 | TRBV12-3/TRBV12-4 | ASSLDREREKLF
TRBJ2-1 | 16 | TRBV19 | ASRTRSGQGSSYNEQF
TRBJ2-7 | 14 | TRBV5-5 | ASSLAPHVGQGEQY
TRBJ2-5 | 15 | TRBV23-1 | ASSPIPSAPQRETQY
TRBJ2-1 | 17 | TRBV3-1 | ASSPFGTSGAQRDNEQF
TRBJ2-6 | 16 | TRBV6-5 | ASSYMRGSVSGANVLT
TRBJ2-4 | 13 | TRBV6-5 | ASWGGQATKNIQY
TRBJ2-2 | 12 | TRBV9 | ASSPRPVGRELF
TRBJ1-4 | 15 | TRBV20-1 | SARAPGQDGINEKLF
TRBJ2-6 | 12 | TRBV7-9 | ASRQLGGANVLT
TRBJ2-7 | 12 | TRBV14 | ASGRTGSSYEQY
TRBJ1-1 | 13 | TRBV2 | ASSEADSGRTEAF
TRBJ2-3 | 11 | TRBV11-2 | ASSLRRTDTQY